What follows is one T cell receptor beta chain and its context. Its antigen remains unknown. This sample was taken from a study of a mutant IDH1 vaccine in newly diagnosed glioma. The overall study: Before enrollment, the patients had been treated with radiotherapy alone, temozolomide alone, or both together. Most of them had received both. Participants attended visit V12, the safety follow-up, at week 35, and then attended visit V13 at week 47.

Some clones are missing from TCRdb's copy, which holds only in-frame ones; the method was immunoSEQ multiplex PCR. The data hold some 31,000 clones, with 60% to 80% observed a single time. Study-wide points: Changes to the top peripheral T cell clonotypes appeared unrelated to pseudoprogression.

Sample time point: week 35, safety follow-up. Every vaccination contained 300 ug of the mutant IDH1 20-mer peptide and was paired with topical imiquimod. V was clipped by 6 bases and J by 8 bases, with 10 bases between them. CDR1 is SNHLY, CDR2 FYNNEI, per germline. The CDR3 extends over 11 amino acids. The J gene is TRBJ2-5, the V gene TRBV2; D is possibly TRBD1 or TRBD2 (5 bases each). This TCR was recovered from a woman in her 30s with glioma. Some clones in this sample may be carry-over from other donors' samples. Specimen: PBMCs, collected from a glioma patient whose treatment included an IDH1 peptide vaccine. DNA for the CDR3: TGTGCCAGCAGGCCGGGGCCTACCCAGTACTTC. It is translated as CASRPGPTQYF. Supplemented by reference TRBV2 and TRBJ2-5, the full variable domain reads EPEVTQTPSHQVTQMGQEVILRCVPISNHLYFYWYRQILGQKVEFLVSFYNNEISEKSEIFDDQFSVERPDGSNFTLKIRSTKLEDSAMYFCASRPGPTQYFGPGTRLLVL.